Listed here are 18 T cell receptor beta chains from one sample, sequenced in a study of blood T cells in healthy people across ages. The authors ran a second PCR of about 6 to 11 cycles using a sample-barcoded 5' primer and a J-beta primer mix. TCRdb re-analysed the 5' RACE reads in MiXCR, keeping a single row per CDR3 protein. This sample has approximately 780,000 distinct CDR3 sequences, with 20% to 30% found just once. The same data also contributed to another study, on T cells of mothers and their children.

The specimen was blood. These receptors all come from a boy aged 5-17 years in good health.

V and J are TRBV9 and TRBJ2-5, with TRBD2 matching over 9 bases. Germline lookup yields CDR1 SGDLS and CDR2 YYNGEE. This CDR3 is 14 amino acids long. V lost 0 bases, J lost 6 bases, and 3 bases stayed unmatched. CDR3 in amino acids: CASSVGGGAKTQYF. In nucleotides, the CDR3 is TGTGCCAGCAGCGTAGGCGGGGGGGCAAAGACCCAGTACTTC.

The V call is TRBV25-1, the J call TRBJ2-3, with D uncertain. The ends were cut back, 2 bases at V and 0 bases at J, with 6 bases in the middle. The CDR3 length is 14 residues. Germline V gene sequence: CDR1 MGHDK, CDR2 SYGVNS. The chain's CDR3 is CASSEGFSTDTQYF. CDR3 coding DNA: TGTGCCAGCAGTGAAGGGTTTAGCACAGATACGCAGTATTTT.

The gene calls are TRBV18 and TRBJ2-5; 7 bases map to TRBD1. This CDR3 has 15 residues. Germline V gene data show CDR1 as KGHSH and CDR2 as LQKENI. With V trimmed by 3 bases and J by 1 base, 5 bases remained unmatched. CDR3 sequence (DNA): TGTGCCAGCTCACCCCGGGCAGGGGGCCAAGAGACCCAGTACTTC. It is translated as CASSPRAGGQETQYF.

The V gene is TRBV5-6, the J gene TRBJ2-1, with no clear D. The CDR3 sequence is 14 residues long. V dropped 0 bases and J dropped 7 bases, with 11 bases sitting between them. The V gene's germline CDR1 is SGHDT and CDR2 YYEEEE. This CDR3 is CASSLGHLGNEQFF. The CDR3, as DNA: TGTGCCAGCAGCTTGGGACACCTGGGGAATGAGCAGTTCTTC.

This clonotype appeared a few times. The V call is TRBV12-3 or TRBV12-4, the J call TRBJ2-5, with 7 positions matching TRBD1. The CDR3 loop spans 14 amino acids. V was clipped by 5 bases and J by 7 bases; unmatched bases: 10. The CDR3 region is CASSDRDRGLTQYF. In DNA form, the CDR3 reads TGTGCCAGCAGTGACCGGGACAGAGGTTTGACCCAGTACTTC.

This chain joins TRBV29-1 and TRBJ2-3; no clear D gene. The V end lost 2 bases, the J end lost 4 bases, and 16 bases lay between the germline ends. Germline values: CDR1 SQVTM, CDR2 ANQGSEA. The CDR3 has 15 amino acids. CDR3: CSVETPRRASDTQYF. The CDR3 bases are TGCAGCGTTGAAACCCCGCGCCGGGCCTCAGATACGCAGTATTTT.

This clonotype was observed a handful of times. The rearrangement uses TRBV7-2 and TRBJ2-7; the D gene is possibly TRBD2 (5 bases). CDR1 and CDR2 from the germline V gene are SGHTA and FQGNSA. The CDR3 covers 12 residues. V lost 6 bases and J lost 5, with 11 bases in between. CDR3 region: CASSLAGHEQYF. CDR3 bases: TGTGCCAGCAGTCTCGCGGGCCACGAGCAGTACTTC.

The gene calls are TRBV5-5 and TRBJ2-7, with D maybe TRBD1 (5 bases). Germline lookup yields CDR1 SGHKS and CDR2 YYEKEE (reference sequence). Trimming pared 1 base from V and 4 bases from J, leaving 18 bases between. CDR3 length: 16 residues. The CDR3 sequence: CASSLLPGPGSYEQYV. The CDR3 DNA is TGTGCCAGCAGCTTGTTACCCGGGCCAGGGTCATACGAGCAGTACGTC.

The J gene is TRBJ1-4, the V gene TRBV4-1, with D maybe TRBD1 (6 bases). CDR1 and CDR2 from the germline V gene are MGHRA and YSYEKL. CDR3 length: 17 amino acids. Trimming left V 1 base short and J 3 bases short, with 15 bases between. CDR3 nucleotide sequence: TGCGCCAGCAGCCAAGTGGGGGGGCTAGGGTCTAATGAAAAACTGTTTTTT. Translated, it gives CASSQVGGLGSNEKLFF.

V gene TRBV12-3 or TRBV12-4 combines with J gene TRBJ2-5; possibly TRBD1 for D (6 bases). The last part of the DNA fits TRBJ2-7 better; the J call may be wrong. This CDR3 is 15 amino acids long. CDR3 DNA: TGTGCCAGCAGACCAGGGGCTACAAGCTCCTACGAGCAGTACTTC. Translation: CASRPGATSSYEQYF.

This clonotype was observed a few times. This chain uses TRBV12-3 or TRBV12-4 with TRBJ1-1; D gene unclear. Between the trimmed V and J ends, which lost 6 bases and 2 bases, there was a span of 10 bases. CDR3 length equals 13 residues. CDR3 in amino acids: CASRWEGNTEAFF. The DNA of the CDR3 is TGTGCCAGCAGGTGGGAGGGCAACACTGAAGCTTTCTTT.

In its sample, this clonotype was seen a few times. The V and J genes are TRBV29-1 and TRBJ2-1; D not resolved. Germline V gene sequence: CDR1 SQVTM, CDR2 ANQGSEA. This CDR3 has 14 residues. The V end lost 4 bases, the J end lost 0 bases, and 10 bases lay between the germline ends. The DNA for the CDR3 is TGCAGCGTTGCCTCCCAGGTCTCCTACAATGAGCAGTTCTTC. Its protein is CSVASQVSYNEQFF.

This chain connects TRBV29-1 to TRBJ2-3; 7 bases match TRBD1. The germline V gene has CDR1 SQVTM and CDR2 ANQGSEA. This CDR3 is 16 amino acids long. V was pared by 4 bases and J by 1 base, with 11 bases of the junction left unmatched. The CDR3 region is CSVGFGVDRGTDTQYF. The DNA for the CDR3 is TGCAGCGTTGGCTTTGGCGTCGACAGGGGCACAGATACGCAGTATTTT.

CDR3 DNA sequence: TGTGCCAGCAGCTTAGGACCGCTAGCGGGGGGCCATAATGAGCAGTTCTTC. As protein: CASSLGPLAGGHNEQFF. This chain links TRBV7-2 with TRBJ2-1; 11 bases agree with TRBD2. Germline lookup yields CDR1 SGHTA and CDR2 FQGNSA. Trimming at V came to 1 base and at J to 7 bases, leaving 9 bases not matched to a gene. The CDR3 length is 17 residues.

The genes are TRBV7-2 and TRBJ2-3; D perhaps matches TRBD2 (6 bases). CDR3 size: 15 residues. The germline V and J ends were trimmed by 4 bases and 5 bases, with 16 bases remaining between them. Germline values: CDR1 SGHTA, CDR2 FQGNSA. As DNA, the CDR3 is TGTGCCAGCAGCTCACCGGGACTGGTGGGAGATACGCAGTATTTT. Translation gives CASSSPGLVGDTQYF.

The sample holds a few counts of this clonotype. The genes are TRBV2 and TRBJ1-2; unclear D gene. V was trimmed by 7 bases and J by 4 bases, leaving 10 bases between them. The CDR3 is 12 amino acids. Germline CDR1 is SNHLY and CDR2 is FYNNEI. CDR3 in amino acids: CASKSETYGYTF. The CDR3 nucleotides are TGTGCCAGCAAGTCCGAAACCTATGGCTACACCTTC.

The chain recombines TRBV2 with TRBJ2-7; no clear D. V lost 6 bases and J 2 bases, leaving 8 bases between the germline ends. Germline loops: CDR1 SNHLY, CDR2 FYNNEI. This CDR3 is 12 amino acids long. CDR3 sequence reads: CASRAETYEQYF. In DNA, the CDR3 is TGTGCCAGCAGGGCAGAGACCTACGAGCAGTACTTC.

About this clonotype itself: In this CDR3 the conserved last residue, phenylalanine or tryptophan, is missing, so a read error is likely. The chain combines TRBV5-5 with TRBJ2-5; possibly TRBD2 for D (6 bases). Germline CDR1 SGHKS, CDR2 YYEKEE (reference sequence). The CDR3 consists of 13 residues. Trimming stripped 2 bases from V and 5 bases from J, with 10 bases between. The CDR3 loop reads CASSLPGGETQYS. The CDR3 DNA reads as TGTGCCAGCAGCTTACCCGGAGGGGAGACCCAGTACTCC.